This TCR beta chain comes out of a study of identical twins. CDR3 length equals 13 residues. With 5 bases clipped from V and 8 bases from J, the junction kept 7 bases outside the gene matches. The germline CDR1 and CDR2 sequences are SGHTA and FQGNSA. TCRdb ran MiXCR on the 5' RACE reads and lists one entry per CDR3 protein. Found here are 400,000 to 500,000 distinct CDR3 sequences, less than 20% of them singletons; the top ten hold approximately 12%. This clonotype was seen only a few times. The TCR comes from a man aged 50-60 years in good health. The chain carries TRBV7-2 and TRBJ1-2; 8 bases line up with TRBD1. The sequenced sample consisted of naive T cells sorted from blood. CDR3 nucleotides: TGTGCCAGCAGCCCCGCAGGGGGCGTCGGCTACACCTTC. Translated, it gives CASSPAGGVGYTF.